This T cell receptor beta chain was profiled in a study of T cell responses to AZD1222 COVID-19 vaccine. For the study at large: Some second doses came at about 4 weeks and others at about 12 weeks; these were pooled.

Study-wide results and limits: Without day 14 samples, only post-peak T cell repertoires were studied. Seropositive status at baseline applied to only 5 to 7 AZD1222 recipients.

TCRdb keeps only in-frame clones here, not all; method: immunoSEQ multiplex PCR. The sample holds more than 110,000 clones; approximately 83% are singletons and the top ten take about 8%. Note on this clone: No antigen is known for it.

Germline V CDR1 and CDR2: MNHEY, SVGAGI. CDR3 length equals 14 residues. The V and J ends lost 6 bases and 2 bases respectively, with 13 bases between them. The receptor's source is an adult in good health. Material: peripheral blood, obtained on day 0 of AZD1222 vaccination. The genes are TRBV6-5 and TRBJ1-2; TRBD1 might be the D (5 bases). DNA of the CDR3: TGTGCCAGCAGCCCGGGGACCGGGAACTATGGCTACACCTTC. As protein: CASSPGTGNYGYTF.